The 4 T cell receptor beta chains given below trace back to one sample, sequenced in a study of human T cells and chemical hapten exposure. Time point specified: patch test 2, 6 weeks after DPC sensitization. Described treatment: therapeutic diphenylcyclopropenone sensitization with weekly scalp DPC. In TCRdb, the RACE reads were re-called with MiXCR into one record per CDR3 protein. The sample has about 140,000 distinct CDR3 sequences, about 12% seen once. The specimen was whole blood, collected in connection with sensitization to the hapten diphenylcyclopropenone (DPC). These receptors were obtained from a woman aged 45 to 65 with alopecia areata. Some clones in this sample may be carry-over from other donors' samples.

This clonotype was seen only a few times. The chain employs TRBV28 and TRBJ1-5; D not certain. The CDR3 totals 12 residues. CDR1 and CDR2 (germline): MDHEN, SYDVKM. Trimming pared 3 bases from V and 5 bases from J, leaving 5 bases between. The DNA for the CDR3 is TGTGCCAGCAGTTTGATGGATCAGCCCCAGCATTTT. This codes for CASSLMDQPQHF.

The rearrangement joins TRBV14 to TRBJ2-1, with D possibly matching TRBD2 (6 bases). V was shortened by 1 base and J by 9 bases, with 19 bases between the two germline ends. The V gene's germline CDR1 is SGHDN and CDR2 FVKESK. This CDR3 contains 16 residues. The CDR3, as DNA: TGTGCCAGCAGCCAAGCAGGGAGAGCGGGCGGCGGTGAGCAGTTCTTC. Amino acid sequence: CASSQAGRAGGGEQFF.

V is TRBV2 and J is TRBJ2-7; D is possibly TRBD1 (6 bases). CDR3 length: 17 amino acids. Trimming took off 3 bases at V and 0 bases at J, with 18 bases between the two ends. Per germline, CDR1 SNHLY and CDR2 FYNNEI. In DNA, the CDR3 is TGTGCCAGCAGTGACCTTGGACAGAGGGACCTCTCCTACGAGCAGTACTTC. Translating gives CASSDLGQRDLSYEQYF.

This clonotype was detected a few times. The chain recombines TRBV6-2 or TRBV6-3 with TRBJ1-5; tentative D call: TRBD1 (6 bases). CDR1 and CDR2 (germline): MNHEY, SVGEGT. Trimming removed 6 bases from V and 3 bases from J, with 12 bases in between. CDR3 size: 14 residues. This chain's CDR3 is CASRATGPNQPQHF. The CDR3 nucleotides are TGTGCCAGCAGGGCGACAGGACCCAATCAGCCCCAGCATTTT.